This TCR beta chain was identified during a study of PD-L1 blockade in urothelial cancer. The overall study: Across blood samples, T cells had a median count of about 140,000.

Each patient gave between 1 and 8 samples, pretreatment and on-treatment. In regard to this clone: Its antigen is undetermined.

The data were produced by immunoSEQ multiplex PCR, yet TCRdb's version contains in-frame clones alone and is incomplete. The profile shows 30,000 to 40,000 clones, 75% to 95% of them singletons. Overall study findings and caveats: Survival was better when pretreatment blood TCR clonality fell below the median.

Germline CDR1 reads LNHDA; CDR2 reads SQIVND (reference sequence). The CDR3 is made up of 14 amino acids. V was pared by 6 bases and J by 4 bases, with 15 bases between. The starting material was PBMCs, obtained around atezolizumab (anti-PD-L1) treatment. The clonotype was recovered from a man in his 70s with urothelial cancer. The chain combines TRBV19 with TRBJ1-1; D unresolved. CDR3 loop: CASREGQYPTEAFF. The CDR3 DNA reads as TGTGCCAGTAGGGAGGGTCAGTACCCCACTGAAGCTTTCTTT.